A selection of T cell receptor beta chains follows, all from one sample in a study of graft-versus-host responses after intestinal transplantation. These receptors have no identified antigens. Assay used: immunoSEQ multiplex PCR; TCRdb lists only in-frame clones, some missing. There are more than 95,000 clones in the sample; 80% to 95% occur only once, and around 0.15% lies in the top ten. Sequencing was performed on unstimulated CD4+ T cells sorted from spleen or lymph node cells, taken before intestinal transplant. The origin of the receptors is a human donor who received an intestinal transplant. Each CDR3 is given with its conserved first and last residue. The D gene is left open where the match is weak.

v_gene: TRBV12-5; d_gene: TRBD1; j_gene: TRBJ2-2; CDR3aa: CASGLVGGRDRDTGELFF; CDR3nt: TGTGCTAGTGGTTTGGTAGGGGGCCGGGACAGGGACACCGGGGAGCTGTTTTTT
v_gene: TRBV11-2; d_gene: .; j_gene: TRBJ1-4; CDR3aa: CASSLGLVAGNEKLFF; CDR3nt: TGTGCCAGCAGCTTAGGCCTAGTGGCAGGGAATGAAAAACTGTTTTTT
v_gene: TRBV9; d_gene: TRBD2; j_gene: TRBJ2-3; CDR3aa: CASSVEGLATTDTQYF; CDR3nt: TGTGCCAGCAGCGTAGAGGGACTAGCGACGACAGATACGCAGTATTTT
v_gene: TRBV29-1; d_gene: TRBD1; j_gene: TRBJ1-5; CDR3aa: CSVGTGMGQPQHF; CDR3nt: TGCAGCGTCGGGACAGGGATGGGTCAGCCCCAGCATTTT
v_gene: TRBV5-1; d_gene: .; j_gene: TRBJ2-7; CDR3aa: CASSLVLGSYEQYF; CDR3nt: TGCGCCAGCAGCTTGGTACTAGGGTCCTACGAGCAGTACTTC
v_gene: TRBV9; d_gene: .; j_gene: TRBJ2-7; CDR3aa: CASSFGAGAYEQYF; CDR3nt: TGTGCCAGCAGCTTTGGGGCAGGAGCCTACGAGCAGTACTTC
v_gene: TRBV30; d_gene: TRBD1; j_gene: TRBJ1-5; CDR3aa: CAWSEGQVLNQPQHF; CDR3nt: TGTGCCTGGAGTGAGGGACAGGTCCTCAATCAGCCCCAGCATTTT
v_gene: TRBV30; d_gene: .; j_gene: TRBJ1-1; CDR3aa: CAWSTGPNTEAFF; CDR3nt: TGTGCCTGGAGTACAGGGCCGAACACTGAAGCTTTCTTT
v_gene: TRBV25-1; d_gene: .; j_gene: TRBJ1-6; CDR3aa: CASSEGRGYNSPLHF; CDR3nt: TGTGCCAGCAGTGAAGGGCGGGGGTATAATTCACCCCTCCACTTT
v_gene: TRBV2; d_gene: .; j_gene: TRBJ2-7; CDR3aa: CASTGNYEQYF; CDR3nt: TGTGCCAGCACCGGGAACTACGAGCAGTACTTC